Listed below are T cell receptor beta chains from one sample, sequenced in a study of T-cell reconstitution after alpha-beta-depleted transplantation in children. TCRdb itself ran the PCR reads through MiXCR, one entry per CDR3 protein. The table has about 230,000 distinct CDR3 sequences, about 9.6% seen once; the top ten hold less than 6%. The sample was PBMCs from the stem cell graft donor, taken from the stem cell graft. All receptors come from a human donor who donated a stem cell graft to a child with SCID. CDR3s include the opening cysteine and the closing phenylalanine or tryptophan. A D gene is named only where the DNA matches it firmly. Only some rows state a clone size, as once, few, many or a class for expanded clones.

v_gene	d_gene	j_gene	abundance	CDR3nt	CDR3aa
TRBV14	-	TRBJ2-3	many	TGTGCCAGCAGCCAAGATACAGGAGGGACAGATACGCAGTATTTT	CASSQDTGGTDTQYF
TRBV7-9	-	TRBJ2-3	many	TGTGCCAGCAGCTATTGGGGTCCCACAGATACGCAGTATTTT	CASSYWGPTDTQYF
TRBV7-3	TRBD2	TRBJ2-2	many	TGTGCCAGCAGCTTAATGTCTAGCGGCACCGGGGAGCTGTTTTTT	CASSLMSSGTGELFF
TRBV5-1	TRBD1	TRBJ2-3	many	TGCGCCAGCAGCTTGGCGCGGGCCGGGACAGGGGGCCGCCTCAGCTTCACAGATACGCAGTATTTT	CASSLARAGTGGRLSFTDTQYF
TRBV11-2	-	TRBJ1-2	many	TGTGCCAGCAGCTCGGAATACAGGTCGAAGTATGGGGACTATGGCTACACCTTC	CASSSEYRSKYGDYGYTF
TRBV10-2	TRBD2	TRBJ2-7	many	TGCGCCAGCAGTGACCCTAGCGGGGGCAACTACGAGCAGTACTTC	CASSDPSGGNYEQYF
TRBV24-1	TRBD2	TRBJ2-1	-	TGTGCCACCAGTGATTTGCGTTGGCGGGGGAACCGGGATGAGCAGTTCTTC	CATSDLRWRGNRDEQFF
TRBV27	-	TRBJ2-7	many	TGTGCCAGCAAGGAGGGCAGGTTCTCCTACGAGCAGTACTTC	CASKEGRFSYEQYF
TRBV2	-	TRBJ2-2	few	TGTGCCAGCAGTGCGGGACCAGGGACCGGGGAGCTGTTTTTT	CASSAGPGTGELFF
TRBV5-6	TRBD1	TRBJ1-1	-	TGTGCCAGCGGGGGACAGGGTGGCACTGAAGCTTTCTTT	CASGGQGGTEAFF
TRBV30	-	TRBJ1-2	many	TGTGCCTGGAGTGCGGACGGCTATGGCTACACCTTC	CAWSADGYGYTF
TRBV12-5	TRBD1	TRBJ1-6	few	TGTGCTAGTGGTCTGGGACAGGGCTACTCACCCCTCCACTTT	CASGLGQGYSPLHF
TRBV6-5	TRBD2	TRBJ2-3	few	TGTGCCAGCAGTTGCCCAATTAGCGGGGGGGCCAAAGATACGCAGTATTTT	CASSCPISGGAKDTQYF
TRBV5-4	TRBD2	TRBJ2-5	many	TGTGCCAGCAGCTTGGTAGCGGGGGGGCAAGAGACCCAGTACTTC	CASSLVAGGQETQYF
TRBV18	TRBD2	TRBJ2-1	-	TGTGCCAGCTCATCCTCTTCTAGCGGGGGGAACAATGAGCAGTTCTTC	CASSSSSSGGNNEQFF
TRBV5-1	-	TRBJ2-5	many	TGCGCCAGCAGCTTGGCCGGAGCGGACCAAGAGACCCAGTACTTC	CASSLAGADQETQYF
TRBV20-1	-	TRBJ1-5	many	TGCAGTGCTAAGTCCTCGGGGGGTGTCAATCAGCCCCAGCATTTT	CSAKSSGGVNQPQHF
TRBV7-9	-	TRBJ2-1	many	TGTGCCAGCAGCTTAGCCAGGGGTTCCTACAATGAGCAGTTCTTC	CASSLARGSYNEQFF
TRBV2	-	TRBJ2-7	many	TGTGCCAGCGGACAGAACAGCCACGAGCAGTACTTC	CASGQNSHEQYF
TRBV7-2	TRBD1	TRBJ2-7	few	TGTGCCAGCAGTTACGGGACAGGGATTTACGAGCAGTACTTC	CASSYGTGIYEQYF
TRBV18	-	TRBJ2-1	many	TGTGCCAGCTCACCACCGTTCGTCAGAGGTTACAATGAGCAGTTCTTC	CASSPPFVRGYNEQFF
TRBV20-1	-	TRBJ1-5	many	TGCAGTGCTAGAGGGGGACATAGCAATCAGCCCCAGCATTTT	CSARGGHSNQPQHF
TRBV7-9	TRBD1	TRBJ1-1	many	TGTGCCAGCCGATGGACAGGGGGGAACACTGAAGCTTTCTTT	CASRWTGGNTEAFF
TRBV7-6	-	TRBJ2-2	many	TGTGCCAGCAGTCGGGTGTGGAAGATGCTGAACACCGGGGAGCTGTTTTTT	CASSRVWKMLNTGELFF
TRBV5-1	-	TRBJ1-3	many	TGCGCCAGCATGGGGGTTGGTGGAAACACCATATATTTT	CASMGVGGNTIYF
TRBV12-3/TRBV12-4	-	TRBJ2-5	few	TGTGCCAGCAGTTTAACGCAGGAAACCGAAGAGACCCAGTACTTC	CASSLTQETEETQYF
TRBV5-1	TRBD1	TRBJ1-6	many	TGCGCCAGCAGCTTGACGGACAGGGATTATTCACCCCTCCACTTT	CASSLTDRDYSPLHF
TRBV28	-	TRBJ2-7	many	TGTGCCAGCAGTCTCCCGGACAGCTTCTCCTACGAGCAGTACTTC	CASSLPDSFSYEQYF
TRBV20-1	-	TRBJ1-2	many	TGCAGTGCTCGCAGGGACGTCTATGGCTACACCTTC	CSARRDVYGYTF
TRBV15	-	TRBJ1-2	many	TGTGCCACCAGCAGAGATGGTGGCTATGGCTACACCTTC	CATSRDGGYGYTF
TRBV7-2	-	TRBJ2-6	many	TGTGCCAGCAGTCTCATTTTCTCTGGGGCCAACGTCCTGACTTTC	CASSLIFSGANVLTF
TRBV20-1	-	TRBJ1-5	few	TGCAGTGCGGCGGCCTATAGCAATCAGCCCCAGCATTTT	CSAAAYSNQPQHF
TRBV19	-	TRBJ1-5	-	TGTGCCAGTAGTTTCCAGCATAGCAATCAGCCCCAGCATTTT	CASSFQHSNQPQHF
TRBV29-1	-	TRBJ2-1	many	TGCAGCGCTGAATCCGGGGATGAGCAGTTCTTC	CSAESGDEQFF
TRBV5-6	TRBD1	TRBJ2-2	many	TGTGCCAGCAGCTTGATCCTCGGGACAGGAGATCCTGGGGAGCTGTTTTTT	CASSLILGTGDPGELFF
TRBV5-1	-	TRBJ2-3	many	TGCGCCAGCAGTACCGGGTCCACAGATACGCAGTATTTT	CASSTGSTDTQYF
TRBV20-1	-	TRBJ2-5	many	TGCAGTGCTAGGGGGGGCAATTTCCAAGAGACCCAGTACTTC	CSARGGNFQETQYF
TRBV3-1	-	TRBJ1-2	many	TGTGCCAGCGGGGGGCCAGAAAACTATGGCTACACCTTC	CASGGPENYGYTF
TRBV2	-	TRBJ1-1	many	TGTGCCAGCAAAAAATCCTTCGGGAGGGACTACACTGAAGCTTTCTTT	CASKKSFGRDYTEAFF
TRBV20-1	TRBD1	TRBJ2-1	many	TGCAGTGCTAGTAGGGACAGGGGCAATGAGCAGTTCTTC	CSASRDRGNEQFF
TRBV5-1	TRBD1	TRBJ2-5	many	TGCGCCAGCAGCTCGCCGGGACAGCAAGAGACCCAGTACTTC	CASSSPGQQETQYF
TRBV10-3	-	TRBJ2-1	many	TGTGCCATCAGTGAAGCGGGTCACAATGAGCAGTTCTTC	CAISEAGHNEQFF
TRBV11-2	-	TRBJ2-3	many	TGTGCCAGCAGCTTCGAGGAAGATACGCAGTATTTT	CASSFEEDTQYF
TRBV7-8	TRBD2	TRBJ2-3	-	TGTGCCAGCAGCCATGACAGATTTCCGGGACTATCCAAATCCCCCGATACGCAGTATTTT	CASSHDRFPGLSKSPDTQYF
TRBV18	TRBD1	TRBJ2-7	many	TGTGCCAGCTCACGGGACAGAGTATCCTACGAGCAGTACTTC	CASSRDRVSYEQYF
TRBV7-2	-	TRBJ1-4	many	TGTGCCAGCAGCTTAATGGGTGTGACTAATGAAAAACTGTTTTTT	CASSLMGVTNEKLFF
TRBV2	TRBD2	TRBJ2-1	-	TGTGCCAGCAGTGATAGGACTAGCAGTGAGCAGTTCTTC	CASSDRTSSEQFF
TRBV10-3	TRBD1	TRBJ2-2	many	TGTGCCATCAGTGAGCCCGGACAGGGGGTGGGCACCGGGGAGCTGTTTTTT	CAISEPGQGVGTGELFF